This T cell receptor beta chain was captured in a study of blood T cell repertoires in COVID-19. Whole-study context: Both acute and convalescent COVID-19 samples were obtained from the United States, Italy and Spain. Sources were T cells, B-cell-depleted T cells, or PBMCs; the material itself was cDNA or gDNA.

V shed 5 bases and J shed 0 bases, with 6 bases lying between them. Germline V lookup: CDR1 SGHTA, CDR2 FQGTGA. This CDR3 spans 13 amino acids. This clone was recorded once. Per the authors' pipeline: Reference gene primer amplification gave nucleated cell count estimates. TCRdb's copy holds only in-frame clones and misses some; the assay was immunoSEQ multiplex PCR. V and J calls and clone size are those listed in that table; D and trimming were worked out from the DNA. In the table there are 35,000 to 40,000 clones, roughly 90% of which are singletons. The V gene is TRBV7-3, the J gene TRBJ2-3; no firm D call. This sequence originates from a man between 65 and 85 years old with active COVID-19. Specimen: peripheral blood. The CDR3 sequence is CASSPSSTDTQYF. The CDR3 region has the DNA TGTGCCAGCAGCCCCTCTAGCACAGATACGCAGTATTTT.